The 11 T cell receptor beta chains reported below all come from one sample, sequenced in a study of CD8+CD57+ T cells in acquired aplastic anemia. Genomic DNA provided the template from which TCR beta VDJ and CDR3 profiles were obtained. TCRdb passed the reads through MiXCR, listing each CDR3 protein once. The top ten hold 25% to 35% of the sample, which has a few hundred thousand distinct CDR3 sequences, over 60% seen once. Sequencing was performed on sorted CD4+, CD8+, or CD8+CD57+ T cells (not recorded which) from PBMCs. All receptors come from a human donor in good health.

The genes are TRBV10-1 and TRBJ2-7; D not resolved. This CDR3 has 13 residues. The V gene's germline CDR1 is WNHNN and CDR2 SYGVQD (reference sequence). The CDR3: CASSPSETYEQYV. The CDR3 DNA is TGTGCCAGCAGCCCCTCGGAAACCTACGAGCAGTACGTC.

The V call is TRBV7-9, the J call TRBJ2-7; D is unclear. The germline gives CDR1 SEHNR, CDR2 FQNEAQ (reference sequence). The CDR3 loop spans 15 amino acids. Trimming left V 1 base short and J 0 bases short, with 10 bases between. The chain's CDR3 is CASSLVYPSSYEQYF. The DNA of the CDR3 is TGTGCCAGCAGCTTAGTCTACCCCAGCTCCTACGAGCAGTACTTC.

The chain links TRBV7-8 to TRBJ2-1, with 11 nucleotides matching TRBD1. Germline lookup yields CDR1 SGHVS and CDR2 FQNEAQ. The J segment lost 8 bases and the V segment lost 3 bases, leaving 6 bases of the junction unmatched. CDR3 length: 15 residues. CDR3 coding DNA: TGTGCCAGCAGCTTGGACAGGGGGCCTTACTATGAGCAGTTCTTC. Encoded protein: CASSLDRGPYYEQFF. Full variable domain (remainder filled in from reference TRBV7-8 and TRBJ2-1): GAGVSQSPRYKVAKRGQDVALRCDPISGHVSLFWYQQALGQGPEFLTYFQNEAQLDKSGLPSDRFFAERPEGSVSTLKIQRTQQEDSAVYLCASSLDRGPYYEQFFGPGTRLTVL.

This chain uses TRBV29-1 with TRBJ2-7; D is possibly TRBD1 or TRBD2 (5 bases each). V was clipped by 4 bases and J by 6 bases, with 10 bases between them. The germline CDR1 and CDR2 sequences are SQVTM and ANQGSEA. There are 11 residues in the CDR3. The CDR3 here is CSVGGVGEQYF. The CDR3 nucleotides read TGCAGCGTTGGAGGGGTAGGCGAGCAGTACTTC.

This chain connects TRBV9 to TRBJ1-2, with D possibly matching TRBD1 (6 bases). The CDR3 runs to 15 residues. Germline V gene data show CDR1 as SGDLS and CDR2 as YYNGEE. Trimming removed 3 bases from V and 1 base from J, with 13 bases in between. CDR3 protein: CASSASTGSNYGYTF. CDR3 DNA: TGTGCCAGCAGCGCCTCAACAGGGAGTAACTATGGCTACACCTTC.

The chain is built from TRBV25-1 and TRBJ2-7, with 9 bases that match TRBD1. The CDR3 totals 13 residues. V gave up 5 bases and J gave up 6 bases; unmatched junction bases: 5. Germline V CDR1 and CDR2: MGHDK, SYGVNS. The CDR3 region has the DNA TGTGCCAGCAGTTCAATGACAGGGGGCGAGCAGTACTTC. Translation: CASSSMTGGEQYF.

The V call is TRBV7-2, the J call TRBJ2-3, with a possible D match to TRBD2 (5 bases). V was cut by 3 bases and J by 5 bases, with 15 bases left in between. Germline loops: CDR1 SGHTA, CDR2 FQGNSA. The CDR3 has 15 amino acids. The CDR3 spells CASSFQADRGDTQYF. The CDR3 nucleotides are TGTGCCAGCAGCTTCCAGGCTGACCGGGGAGATACGCAGTATTTT.

This clonotype was detected once. The chain recombines TRBV20-1 with TRBJ2-7; 9 bases are a match to TRBD1. CDR1 and CDR2 from the germline V gene are DFQATT and SNEGSKA (reference sequence). The ends lost 6 bases at V and 3 bases at J; junction bases unmatched: 15. The CDR3 covers 16 residues. CDR3 sequence: CSAPGGGGTGYYEQYF. The CDR3, as DNA: TGCAGTGCCCCTGGGGGGGGGGGGACAGGGTACTACGAGCAGTACTTC.

About this clonotype: The CDR3 does not close with the conserved phenylalanine or tryptophan, likely indicating a read error. No DNA is shown, since the ends of the CDR3 on it are uncertain; the CDR3 is the one TCRdb lists. The chain couples TRBV24-1 to TRBJ1-6. Germline CDR1 KGHDR, CDR2 SFDVKD. The length of the CDR3 is 10 amino acids, counting both ends. The CDR3: CATSDLVGHL.

About this clonotype itself: One junction end disagrees with the germline gene, perhaps due to a read error. V and J are TRBV19 and TRBJ2-1; D ambiguous. The CDR3 has 14 residues. The germline V gene encodes CDR1 LNHDA and CDR2 SQIVND (reference sequence). The CDR3 protein is CASTTDGPHNEQSF. DNA for the CDR3: TGTGCCAGCACCACGGACGGACCCCACAATGAGCAGTCCTTC.

This clonotype occurred many times. The chain uses TRBV9 and TRBJ2-5; possibly TRBD2 for D (5 bases). The CDR3 sequence is 15 residues long. CDR1 is SGDLS, CDR2 YYNGEE, per germline. Trimming took off 1 base at V and 1 base at J, with 11 bases between the two ends. The CDR3: CASSVSGGAQETQYF. CDR3 nucleotide sequence: TGTGCCAGCAGCGTAAGCGGCGGAGCCCAAGAGACCCAGTACTTC. Full variable domain (remainder filled in from reference TRBV9 and TRBJ2-5): DSGVTQTPKHLITATGQRVTLRCSPRSGDLSVYWYQQSLDQGLQFLIQYYNGEERAKGNILERFSAQQFPDLHSELNLSSLELGDSALYFCASSVSGGAQETQYFGPGTRLLVL.